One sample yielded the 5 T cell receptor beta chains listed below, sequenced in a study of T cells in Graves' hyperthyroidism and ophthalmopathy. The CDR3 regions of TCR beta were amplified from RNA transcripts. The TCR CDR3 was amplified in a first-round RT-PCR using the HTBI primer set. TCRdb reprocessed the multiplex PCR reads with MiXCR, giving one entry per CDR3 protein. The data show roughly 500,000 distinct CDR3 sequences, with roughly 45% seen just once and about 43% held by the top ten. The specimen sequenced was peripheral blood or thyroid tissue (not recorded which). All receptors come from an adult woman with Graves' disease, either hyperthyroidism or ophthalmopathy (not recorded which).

CDR3 loop: CASSNPERTQYF. DNA of the CDR3: TGTGCCAGCAGTAACCCGGAGAGGACCCAGTACTTC. The V gene is TRBV28, the J gene TRBJ2-5; no clear D. The CDR3 contains 12 residues. CDR1 and CDR2 (germline): MDHEN, SYDVKM. Trimming left V 5 bases short and J 7 bases short, with 11 bases between.

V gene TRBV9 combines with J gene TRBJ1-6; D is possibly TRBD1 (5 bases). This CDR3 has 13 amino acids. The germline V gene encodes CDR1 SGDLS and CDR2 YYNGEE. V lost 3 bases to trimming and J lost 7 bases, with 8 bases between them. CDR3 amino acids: CASSDRQNSPLHF. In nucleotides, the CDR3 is TGTGCCAGCAGCGACAGGCAGAATTCACCCCTCCACTTT.

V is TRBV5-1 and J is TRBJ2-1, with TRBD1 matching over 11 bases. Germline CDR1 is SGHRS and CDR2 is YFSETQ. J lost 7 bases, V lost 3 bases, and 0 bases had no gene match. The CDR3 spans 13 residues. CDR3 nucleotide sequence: TGCGCCAGCAGCTGGGACAGGGGGAATGAGCAGTTCTTC. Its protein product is CASSWDRGNEQFF.

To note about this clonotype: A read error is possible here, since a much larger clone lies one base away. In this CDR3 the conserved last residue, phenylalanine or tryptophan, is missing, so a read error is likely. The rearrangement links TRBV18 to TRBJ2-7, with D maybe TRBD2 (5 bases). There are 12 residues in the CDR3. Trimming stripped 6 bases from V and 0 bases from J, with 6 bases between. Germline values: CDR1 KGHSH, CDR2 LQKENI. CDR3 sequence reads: CASSRASYEQYS. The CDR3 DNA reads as TGTGCCAGCTCGAGGGCCTCCTACGAGCAGTACTCC.

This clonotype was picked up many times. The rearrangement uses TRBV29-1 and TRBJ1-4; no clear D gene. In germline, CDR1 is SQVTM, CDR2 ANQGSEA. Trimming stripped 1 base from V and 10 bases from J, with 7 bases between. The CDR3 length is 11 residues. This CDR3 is CSVEVGAKLFF. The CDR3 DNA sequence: TGCAGCGTTGAAGTGGGAGCAAAACTGTTTTTT.